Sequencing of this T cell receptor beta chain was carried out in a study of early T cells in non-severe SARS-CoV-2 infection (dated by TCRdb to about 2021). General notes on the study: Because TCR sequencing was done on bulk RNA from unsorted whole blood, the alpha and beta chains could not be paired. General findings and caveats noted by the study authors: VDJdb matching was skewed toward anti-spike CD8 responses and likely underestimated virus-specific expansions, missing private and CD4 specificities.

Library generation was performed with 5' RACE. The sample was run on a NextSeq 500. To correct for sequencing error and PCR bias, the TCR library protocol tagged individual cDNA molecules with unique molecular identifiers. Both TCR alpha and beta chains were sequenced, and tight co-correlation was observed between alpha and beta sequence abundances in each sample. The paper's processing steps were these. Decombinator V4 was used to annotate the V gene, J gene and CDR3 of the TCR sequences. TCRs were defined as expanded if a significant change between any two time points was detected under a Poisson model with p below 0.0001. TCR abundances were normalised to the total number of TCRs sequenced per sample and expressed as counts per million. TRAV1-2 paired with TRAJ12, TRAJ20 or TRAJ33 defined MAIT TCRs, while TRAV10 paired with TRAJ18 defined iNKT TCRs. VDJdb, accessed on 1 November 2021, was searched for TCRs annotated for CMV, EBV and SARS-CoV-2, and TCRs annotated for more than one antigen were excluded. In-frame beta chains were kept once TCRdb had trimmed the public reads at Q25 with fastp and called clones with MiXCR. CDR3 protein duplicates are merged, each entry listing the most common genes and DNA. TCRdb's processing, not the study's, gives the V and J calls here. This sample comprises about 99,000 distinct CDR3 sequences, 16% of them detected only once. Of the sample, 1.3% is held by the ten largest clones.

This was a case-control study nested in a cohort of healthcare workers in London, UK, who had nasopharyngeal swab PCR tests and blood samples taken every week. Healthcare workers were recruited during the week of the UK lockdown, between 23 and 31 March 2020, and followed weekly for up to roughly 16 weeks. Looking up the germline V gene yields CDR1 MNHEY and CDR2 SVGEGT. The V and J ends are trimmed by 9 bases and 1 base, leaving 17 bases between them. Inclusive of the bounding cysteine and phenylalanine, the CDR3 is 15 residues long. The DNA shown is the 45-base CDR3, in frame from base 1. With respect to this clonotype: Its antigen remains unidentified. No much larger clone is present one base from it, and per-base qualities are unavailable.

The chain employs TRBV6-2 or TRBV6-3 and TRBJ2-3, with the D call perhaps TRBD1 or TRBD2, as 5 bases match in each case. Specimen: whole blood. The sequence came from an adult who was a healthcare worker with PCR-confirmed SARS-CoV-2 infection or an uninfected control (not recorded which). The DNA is TGTGCCAGAGAGGGACGGAGACCGGGCACAGATACGCAGTATTTT. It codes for CAREGRRPGTDTQYF.